Sequencing of this T cell receptor beta chain was carried out in a study of beta chain features in type 1 diabetes. Study in general: Patient and healthy donor groups were alike in age, gender and cell yields.

This CDR3 is 14 amino acids long. V lost 3 bases, J lost 1 base, and 10 bases lay in between. Germline lookup yields CDR1 KGHSH and CDR2 LQKENI. Comments on this clone: Its cognate antigen is unknown. This CDR3 is also generated by other DNA sequences in the sample.

Whole-study results and caveats: For type 1 diabetes patients, VDJ junctions showed fewer insertions and more deletions.

The authors reverse transcribed all of the isolated RNA, so sequencing captured expressed TCRB transcripts. Using immunoSEQ multiplex PCR, the repertoire was profiled, and TCRdb retains in-frame clones only, with some absent. The data contain about 230,000 clones, around 10% of them singletons. This receptor was taken from a woman between 18 and 30 years old in good health. This chain joins TRBV18 and TRBJ2-7; TRBD1 might be the D (6 bases). Sequenced: naive CD4+ T cells from blood. This chain's CDR3 is CASSPPTGSYEQYF. CDR3 DNA sequence: TGTGCCAGCTCACCTCCGACAGGATCCTACGAGCAGTACTTC.